Listed below are T cell receptor beta chains from one sample, sequenced in a study of blood T cell repertoires in COVID-19. Profiling relied on immunoSEQ multiplex PCR, and the TCRdb table lists in-frame clones only, not all of them. The top ten hold 2.5% to 3% of the sample, which has fewer than 350,000 clones, 65% to 90% seen once. The sample was peripheral blood. Receptors originate from an older woman with active or convalescent COVID-19. The CDR3 runs from the conserved cysteine through the conserved F or W.

>TRBV19
CASSITGGRQPQHF
>TRBV5-1
CASSPNEGGYGYTF
>TRBV5-1
CASSLGTGMAKTQYF
>TRBV6-2/TRBV6-3
CASSSTLGQGRFF
>TRBV5-1
CASSQRQGAPPYF
>TRBV4-2
CASSQDAGSYNSPLHF
>TRBV11-3
CASSLRTSPSSYNEQFF
>TRBV2
CASRVSGRDRIEKLFF
>TRBV25-1
CASKQGRNSPLHF
>TRBV7-3
CASSLEQGYGYTF
>TRBV18
CASSPGSTGDYGYTF
>TRBV18
CASSPNLAGPAYEQFF
>TRBV19
CASTWTSGNTDTQYF
>TRBV9
CASRGLAGLTDTQYF
>TRBV12-5
CASGPWPGTEAFF